This T cell receptor beta chain was retrieved from a study of response to subunit inactivated influenza vaccine. This clonotype was picked up many times. Antigen specificity is unknown. One entry per CDR3 protein results from TCRdb running MiXCR on the RT-PCR reads. The sample yields approximately 500,000 distinct CDR3 sequences, roughly 13% seen once. Study-level points and caveats: Each seasonal influenza vaccination recruits few new T cells, the authors suggested.

V lost 4 bases and J 0 bases, leaving 8 bases between the germline ends. CDR1 SGHRS and CDR2 YFSETQ come from the germline V gene. The CDR3 extends over 13 amino acids. Sequences were derived from PBMCs from blood, sampled 45 days after vaccination. This TCR came from a man in his fifties or sixties who received an inactivated influenza vaccine. The gene calls are TRBV5-1 and TRBJ2-7; D is unclear. CDR3 sequence (DNA): TGCGCCAGCAGCCTCAAGACCTCCTACGAGCAGTACTTC. It translates to CASSLKTSYEQYF.